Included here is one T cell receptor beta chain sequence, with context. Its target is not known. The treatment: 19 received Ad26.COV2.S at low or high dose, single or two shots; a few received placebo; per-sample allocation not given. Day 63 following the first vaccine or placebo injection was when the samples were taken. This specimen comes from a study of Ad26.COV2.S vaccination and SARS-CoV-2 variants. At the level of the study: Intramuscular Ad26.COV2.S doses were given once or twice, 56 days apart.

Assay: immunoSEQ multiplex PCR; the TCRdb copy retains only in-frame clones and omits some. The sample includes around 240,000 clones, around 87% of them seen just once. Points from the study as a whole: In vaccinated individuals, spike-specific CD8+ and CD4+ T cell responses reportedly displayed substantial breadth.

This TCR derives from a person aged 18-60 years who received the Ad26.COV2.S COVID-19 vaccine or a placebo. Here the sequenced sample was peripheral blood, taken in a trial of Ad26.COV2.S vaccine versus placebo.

The CDR3 DNA reads TGTGCCAGCAGCACCACCTCCGGGACCATATACGAGCAGTACTTC. Translating it yields CASSTTSGTIYEQYF. This chain links TRBV11-2 with TRBJ2-7, with D perhaps assigned TRBD1 or TRBD2 (5 bases each). Germline V gene sequence: CDR1 SGHAT, CDR2 FQNNGV. The V end lost 5 bases, the J end lost 4 bases, and 18 bases lay between the germline ends. This CDR3 comprises 15 residues. Drawing the rest from reference TRBV11-2 and TRBJ2-7, the complete variable domain is EAGVAQSPRYKIIEKRQSVAFWCNPISGHATLYWYQQILGQGPKLLIQFQNNGVVDDSQLPKDRFSAERLKGVDSTLKIQPAKLEDSAVYLCASSTTSGTIYEQYFGPGTRLTVT.